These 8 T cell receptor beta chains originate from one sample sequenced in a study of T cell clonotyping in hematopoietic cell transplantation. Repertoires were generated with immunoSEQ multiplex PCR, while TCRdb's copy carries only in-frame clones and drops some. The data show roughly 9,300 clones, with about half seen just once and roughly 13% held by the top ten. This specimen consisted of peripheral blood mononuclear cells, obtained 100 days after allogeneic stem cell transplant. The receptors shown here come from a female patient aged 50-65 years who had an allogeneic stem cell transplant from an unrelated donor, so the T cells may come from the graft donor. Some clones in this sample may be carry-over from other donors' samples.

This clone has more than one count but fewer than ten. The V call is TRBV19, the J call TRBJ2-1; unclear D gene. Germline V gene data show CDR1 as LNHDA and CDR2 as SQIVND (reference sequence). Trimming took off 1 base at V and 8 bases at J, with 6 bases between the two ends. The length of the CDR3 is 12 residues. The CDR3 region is CASSIGIHEQFF. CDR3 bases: TGTGCCAGTAGTATAGGGATCCATGAGCAGTTCTTC.

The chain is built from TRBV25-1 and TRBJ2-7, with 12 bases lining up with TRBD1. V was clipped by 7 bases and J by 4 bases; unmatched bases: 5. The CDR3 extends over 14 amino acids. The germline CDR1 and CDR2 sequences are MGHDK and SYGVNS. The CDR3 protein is CASTGTGGRYEQYF. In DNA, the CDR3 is TGTGCCAGCACCGGGACAGGGGGCAGGTACGAGCAGTACTTC.

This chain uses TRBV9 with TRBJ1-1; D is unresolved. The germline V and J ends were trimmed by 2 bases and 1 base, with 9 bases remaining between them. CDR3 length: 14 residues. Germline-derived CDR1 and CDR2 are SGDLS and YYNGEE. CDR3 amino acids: CASSVDGGNTEAFF. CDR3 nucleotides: TGTGCCAGCAGCGTCGACGGAGGGAACACTGAAGCTTTCTTT.

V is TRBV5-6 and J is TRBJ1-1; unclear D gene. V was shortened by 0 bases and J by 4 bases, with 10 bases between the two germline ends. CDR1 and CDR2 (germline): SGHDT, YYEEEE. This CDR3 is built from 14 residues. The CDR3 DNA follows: TGTGCCAGCAGCTTGGTTCTTGATGGCACTGAAGCTTTCTTT. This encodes CASSLVLDGTEAFF.

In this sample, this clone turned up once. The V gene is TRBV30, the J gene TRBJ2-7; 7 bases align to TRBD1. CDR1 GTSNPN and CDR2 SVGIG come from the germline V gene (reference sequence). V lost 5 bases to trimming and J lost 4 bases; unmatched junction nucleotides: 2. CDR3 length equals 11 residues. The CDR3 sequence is CAWDRAYEQYF. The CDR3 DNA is TGTGCCTGGGACAGGGCGTACGAGCAGTACTTC.

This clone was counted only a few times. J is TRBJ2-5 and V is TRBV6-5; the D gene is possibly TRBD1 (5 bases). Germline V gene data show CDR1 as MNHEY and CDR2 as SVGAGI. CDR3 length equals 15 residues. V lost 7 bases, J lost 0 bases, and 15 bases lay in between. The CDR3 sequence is CASTNTIQDQETQYF. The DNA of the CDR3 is TGTGCCAGCACCAACACCATACAGGACCAAGAGACCCAGTACTTC.

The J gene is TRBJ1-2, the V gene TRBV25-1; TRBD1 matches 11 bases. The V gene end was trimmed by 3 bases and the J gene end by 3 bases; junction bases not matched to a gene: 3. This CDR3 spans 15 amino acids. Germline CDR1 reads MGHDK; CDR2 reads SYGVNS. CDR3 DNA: TGTGCCAGCAGTGAGGGACAGGGGGATTACTATGGCTACACCTTC. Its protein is CASSEGQGDYYGYTF.

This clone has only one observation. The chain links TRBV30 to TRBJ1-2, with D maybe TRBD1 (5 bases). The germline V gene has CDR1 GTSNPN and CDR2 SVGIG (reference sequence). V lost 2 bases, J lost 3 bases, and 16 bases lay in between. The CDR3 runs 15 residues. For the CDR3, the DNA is TGTGCCTGGAGTTACCCCTCCGGAGGGGACTATGGCTACACCTTC. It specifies CAWSYPSGGDYGYTF.